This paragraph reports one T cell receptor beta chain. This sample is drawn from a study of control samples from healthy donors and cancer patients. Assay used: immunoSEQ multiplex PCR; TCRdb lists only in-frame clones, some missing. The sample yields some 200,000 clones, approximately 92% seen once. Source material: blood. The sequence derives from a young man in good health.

This CDR3 reads CATSSQGLEKLFF. As DNA, the CDR3 is TGTGCCACCAGTTCCCAGGGCCTTGAAAAACTGTTTTTT. The genes are TRBV24-1 and TRBJ1-4; TRBD1 might be the D (5 bases). Germline CDR1 is KGHDR and CDR2 is SFDVKD. This CDR3 has 13 amino acids. V shed 6 bases and J shed 7 bases, with 11 bases lying between them.